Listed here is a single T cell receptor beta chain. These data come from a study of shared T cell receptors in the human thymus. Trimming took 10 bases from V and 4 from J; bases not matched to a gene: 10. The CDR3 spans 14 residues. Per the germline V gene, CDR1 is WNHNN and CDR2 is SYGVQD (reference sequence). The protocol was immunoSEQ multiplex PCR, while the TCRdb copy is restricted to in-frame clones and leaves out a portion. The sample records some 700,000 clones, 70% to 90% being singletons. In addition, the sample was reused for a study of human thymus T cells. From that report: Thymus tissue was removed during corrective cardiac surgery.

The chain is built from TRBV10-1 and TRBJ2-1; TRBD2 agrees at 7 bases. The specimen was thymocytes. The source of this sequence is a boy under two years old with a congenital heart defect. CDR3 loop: CATFEAGAYNEQFF. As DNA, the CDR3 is TGCGCCACCTTCGAGGCGGGAGCATACAATGAGCAGTTCTTC.